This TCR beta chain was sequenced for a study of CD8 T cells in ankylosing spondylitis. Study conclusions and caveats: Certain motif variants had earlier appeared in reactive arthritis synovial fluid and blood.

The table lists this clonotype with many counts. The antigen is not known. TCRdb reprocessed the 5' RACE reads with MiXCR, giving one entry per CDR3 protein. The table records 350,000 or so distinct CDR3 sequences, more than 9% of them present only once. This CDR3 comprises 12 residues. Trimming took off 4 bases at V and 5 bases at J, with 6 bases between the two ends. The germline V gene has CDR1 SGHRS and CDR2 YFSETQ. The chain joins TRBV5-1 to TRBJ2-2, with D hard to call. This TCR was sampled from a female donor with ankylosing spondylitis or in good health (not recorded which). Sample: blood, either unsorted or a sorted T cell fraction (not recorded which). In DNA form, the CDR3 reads TGCGCCAGCAGCGGCCCTACCGGGGAGCTGTTTTTT. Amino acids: CASSGPTGELFF. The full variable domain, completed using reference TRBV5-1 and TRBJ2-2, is KAGVTQTPRYLIKTRGQQVTLSCSPISGHRSVSWYQQTPGQGLQFLFEYFSETQRNKGNFPGRFSGRQFSNSRSEMNVSTLELGDSALYLCASSGPTGELFFGEGSRLTVL.